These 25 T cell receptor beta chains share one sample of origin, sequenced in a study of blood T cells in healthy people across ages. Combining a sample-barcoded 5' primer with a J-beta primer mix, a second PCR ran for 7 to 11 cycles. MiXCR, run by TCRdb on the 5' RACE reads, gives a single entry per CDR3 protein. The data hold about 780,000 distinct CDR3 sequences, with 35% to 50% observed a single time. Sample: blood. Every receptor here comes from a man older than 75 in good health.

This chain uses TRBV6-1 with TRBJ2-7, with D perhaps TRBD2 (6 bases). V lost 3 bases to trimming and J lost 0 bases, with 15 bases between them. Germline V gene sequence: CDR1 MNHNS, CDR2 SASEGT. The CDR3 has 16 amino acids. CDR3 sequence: CASSDLGGSSSYEQYF. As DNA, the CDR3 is TGTGCCAGCAGTGACCTGGGGGGTTCCAGCTCCTACGAGCAGTACTTC.

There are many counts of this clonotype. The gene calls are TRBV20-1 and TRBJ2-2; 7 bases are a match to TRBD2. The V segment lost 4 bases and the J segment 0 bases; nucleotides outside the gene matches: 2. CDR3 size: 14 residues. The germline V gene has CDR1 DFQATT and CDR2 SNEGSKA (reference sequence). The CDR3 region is CSAMAGANTGELFF. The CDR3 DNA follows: TGCAGTGCTATGGCGGGGGCGAACACCGGGGAGCTGTTTTTT.

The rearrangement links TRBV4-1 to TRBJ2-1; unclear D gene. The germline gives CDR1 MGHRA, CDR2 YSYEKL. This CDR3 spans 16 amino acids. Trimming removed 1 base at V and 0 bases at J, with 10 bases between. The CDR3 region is CASSQVDMLSYNEQFF. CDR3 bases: TGCGCCAGCAGCCAAGTCGACATGCTCTCCTACAATGAGCAGTTCTTC.

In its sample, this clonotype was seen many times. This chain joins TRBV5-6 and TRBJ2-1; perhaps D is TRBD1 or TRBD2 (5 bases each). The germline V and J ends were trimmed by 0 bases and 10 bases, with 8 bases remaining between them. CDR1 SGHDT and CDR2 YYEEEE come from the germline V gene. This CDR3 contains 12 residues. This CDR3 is CASSLVRGEQFF. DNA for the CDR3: TGTGCCAGCAGCTTGGTGAGGGGCGAGCAGTTCTTC.

CDR3 nucleotides: TGCGCCAGCAGCTTGGTCGGCGGGTTCTCCACAGATACGCAGTATTTT. This sequence encodes CASSLVGGFSTDTQYF. J is TRBJ2-3 and V is TRBV5-1; D might be TRBD2 (5 bases). There are 16 residues in the CDR3. From germline, CDR1 is SGHRS and CDR2 YFSETQ. Trimming stripped 0 bases from V and 2 bases from J, with 13 bases between.

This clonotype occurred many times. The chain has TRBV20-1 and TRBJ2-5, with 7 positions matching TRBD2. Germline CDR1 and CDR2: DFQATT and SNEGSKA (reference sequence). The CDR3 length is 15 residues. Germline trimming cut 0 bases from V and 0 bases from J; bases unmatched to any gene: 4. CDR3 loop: CSARDRAGYQETQYF. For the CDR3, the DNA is TGCAGTGCTAGAGACCGAGCGGGGTACCAAGAGACCCAGTACTTC.

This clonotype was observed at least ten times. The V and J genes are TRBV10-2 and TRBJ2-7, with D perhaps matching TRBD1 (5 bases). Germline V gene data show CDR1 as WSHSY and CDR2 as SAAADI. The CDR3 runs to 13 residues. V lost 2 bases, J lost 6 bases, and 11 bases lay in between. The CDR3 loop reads CASSEGARGEQYF. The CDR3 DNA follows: TGCGCCAGCAGTGAGGGGGCCAGAGGCGAGCAGTACTTC.

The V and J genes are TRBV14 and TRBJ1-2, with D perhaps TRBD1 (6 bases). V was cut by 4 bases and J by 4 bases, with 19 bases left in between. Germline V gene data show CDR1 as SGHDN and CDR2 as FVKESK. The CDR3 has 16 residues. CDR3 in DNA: TGTGCCAGCAGCCTCGAACGAGCGGGGGCGGCCTATGGCTACACCTTC. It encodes CASSLERAGAAYGYTF. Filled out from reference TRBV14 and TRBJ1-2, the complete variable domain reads EAGVTQFPSHSVIEKGQTVTLRCDPISGHDNLYWYRRVMGKEIKFLLHFVKESKQDESGMPNNRFLAERTGGTYSTLKVQPAELEDSGVYFCASSLERAGAAYGYTFGSGTRLTVV.

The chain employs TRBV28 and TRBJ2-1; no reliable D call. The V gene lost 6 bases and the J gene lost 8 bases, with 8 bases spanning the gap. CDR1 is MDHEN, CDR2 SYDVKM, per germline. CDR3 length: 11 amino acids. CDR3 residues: CASSPSYEQFF. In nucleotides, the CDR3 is TGTGCCAGCAGCCCCTCTTATGAGCAGTTCTTC.

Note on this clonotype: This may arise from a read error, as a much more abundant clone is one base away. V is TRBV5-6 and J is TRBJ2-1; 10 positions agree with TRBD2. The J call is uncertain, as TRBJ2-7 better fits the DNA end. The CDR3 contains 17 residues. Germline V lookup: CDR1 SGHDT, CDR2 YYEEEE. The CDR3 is CASSPLTSGYTYNEQYF. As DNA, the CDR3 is TGTGCCAGCAGCCCACTGACTAGCGGGTATACCTACAATGAGCAGTACTTC.

The CDR3 region is CASSYQGASYEQYF. The CDR3 DNA reads as TGTGCCAGCAGTTACCAGGGGGCCTCCTACGAGCAGTACTTC. The chain recombines TRBV6-6 with TRBJ2-7; 8 bases map to TRBD1. CDR3 length: 14 amino acids. CDR1 and CDR2 from the germline V gene are MNHNY and SVGAGI (reference sequence). J gave up 0 bases and V 2 bases, and 0 bases lay outside the gene matches.

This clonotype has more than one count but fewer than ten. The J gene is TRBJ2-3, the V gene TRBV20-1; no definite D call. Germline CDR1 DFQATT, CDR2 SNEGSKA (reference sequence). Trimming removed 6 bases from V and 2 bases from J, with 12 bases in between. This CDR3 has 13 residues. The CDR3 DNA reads TGCAGTGCCAGCTCGGAATACACAGATACGCAGTATTTT. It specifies CSASSEYTDTQYF.

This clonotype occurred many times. In nucleotides, the CDR3 is TGTGCCAGCTCACCACAAGACACCACCAGCTCCTATAATTCACCCCTCCACTTT. Translating gives CASSPQDTTSSYNSPLHF. The chain combines TRBV18 with TRBJ1-6; D ambiguous. Trimming cost V 1 base and J 0 bases, with 13 bases left between them. The CDR3 length is 18 residues. Looked up from germline, CDR1 is KGHSH and CDR2 is LQKENI.

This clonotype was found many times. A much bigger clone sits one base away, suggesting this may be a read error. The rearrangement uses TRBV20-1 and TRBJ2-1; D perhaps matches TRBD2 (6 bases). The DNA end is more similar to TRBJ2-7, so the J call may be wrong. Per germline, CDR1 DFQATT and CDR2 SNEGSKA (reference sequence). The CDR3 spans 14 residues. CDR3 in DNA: TGCAGTGCTATGGGGGGTAATACCTACAATGAGCAGTACTTC. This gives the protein CSAMGGNTYNEQYF.

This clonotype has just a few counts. The DNA for the CDR3 is TGTGCCACCATAGATGGGCAAAACCCCACTGAAGCTTTCTTT. As protein: CATIDGQNPTEAFF. The rearrangement joins TRBV15 to TRBJ1-1; D is unresolved. The germline V and J ends were trimmed by 7 bases and 4 bases, with 16 bases remaining between them. There are 14 residues in the CDR3. CDR1 and CDR2 (germline): LNHNV, YYDKDF (reference sequence).

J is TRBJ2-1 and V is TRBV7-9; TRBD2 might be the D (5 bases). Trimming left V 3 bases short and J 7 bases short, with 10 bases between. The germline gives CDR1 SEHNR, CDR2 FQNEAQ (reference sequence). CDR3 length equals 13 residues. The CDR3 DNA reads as TGTGCCAGCAGCTTGTATACGGGGAATGAGCAGTTCTTC. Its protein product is CASSLYTGNEQFF.

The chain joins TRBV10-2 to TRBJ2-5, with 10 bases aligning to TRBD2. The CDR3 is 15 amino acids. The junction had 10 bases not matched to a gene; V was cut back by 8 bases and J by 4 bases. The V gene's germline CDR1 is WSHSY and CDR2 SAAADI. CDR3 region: CASALLAGSGETQYF. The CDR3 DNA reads TGCGCCAGCGCCTTACTAGCGGGGTCGGGAGAGACCCAGTACTTC.

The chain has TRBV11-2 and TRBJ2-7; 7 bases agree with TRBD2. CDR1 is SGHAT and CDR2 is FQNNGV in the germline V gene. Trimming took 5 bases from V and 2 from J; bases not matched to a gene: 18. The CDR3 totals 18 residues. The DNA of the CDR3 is TGTGCCAGCAGCCCCATTTCTCGGCGGCGGGGGACCGCCTACGAGCAGTACTTC. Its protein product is CASSPISRRRGTAYEQYF.

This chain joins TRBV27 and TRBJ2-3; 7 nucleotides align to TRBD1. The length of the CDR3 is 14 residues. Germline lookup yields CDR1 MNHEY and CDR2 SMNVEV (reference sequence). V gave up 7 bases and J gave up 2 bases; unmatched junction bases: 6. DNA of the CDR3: TGTGCCAGCAATGAGGGACAGATCACAGATACGCAGTATTTT. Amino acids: CASNEGQITDTQYF.

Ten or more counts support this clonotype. CDR3 in amino acids: CASSLPSNNEQFF. The CDR3, as DNA: TGTGCCAGCAGCTTACCCAGTAACAATGAGCAGTTCTTC. This chain links TRBV7-2 with TRBJ2-1; D is unresolved. V was pared by 2 bases and J by 5 bases, with 7 bases between. The CDR3 length is 13 residues. Germline V gene sequence: CDR1 SGHTA, CDR2 FQGNSA. The whole variable domain, filled in from reference TRBV7-2 and TRBJ2-1, reads GAGVSQSPSNKVTEKGKDVELRCDPISGHTALYWYRQSLGQGLEFLIYFQGNSAPDKSGLPSDRFSAERTGGSVSTLTIQRTQQEDSAVYLCASSLPSNNEQFFGPGTRLTVL.

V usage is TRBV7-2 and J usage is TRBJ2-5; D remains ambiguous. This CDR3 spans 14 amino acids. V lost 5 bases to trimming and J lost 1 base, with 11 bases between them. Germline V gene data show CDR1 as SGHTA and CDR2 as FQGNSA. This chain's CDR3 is CTSSQGPRQETQYF. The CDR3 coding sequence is TGTACCAGCAGCCAAGGACCGCGCCAAGAGACCCAGTACTTC.

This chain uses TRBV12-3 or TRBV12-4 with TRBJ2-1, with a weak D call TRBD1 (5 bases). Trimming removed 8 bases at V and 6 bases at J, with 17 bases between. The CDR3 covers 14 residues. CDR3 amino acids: CASLLGRGCNEQFF. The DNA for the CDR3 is TGTGCCAGCCTATTAGGTAGGGGCTGCAATGAGCAGTTCTTC.

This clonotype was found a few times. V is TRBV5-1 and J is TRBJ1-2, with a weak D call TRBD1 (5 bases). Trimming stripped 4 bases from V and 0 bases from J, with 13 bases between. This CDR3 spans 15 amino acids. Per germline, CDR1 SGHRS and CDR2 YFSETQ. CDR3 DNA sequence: TGCGCCAGCAGCCACACAGGCGTCACTAACTATGGCTACACCTTC. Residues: CASSHTGVTNYGYTF.

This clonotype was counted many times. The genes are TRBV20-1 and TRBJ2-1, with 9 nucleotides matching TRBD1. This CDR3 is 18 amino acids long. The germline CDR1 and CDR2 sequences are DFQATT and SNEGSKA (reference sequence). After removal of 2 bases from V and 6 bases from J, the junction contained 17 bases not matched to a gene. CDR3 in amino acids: CSARQYTATGGRGNEQFF. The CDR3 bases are TGCAGTGCTAGACAATACACCGCCACAGGGGGCAGGGGCAATGAGCAGTTCTTC.

CDR3 amino acids: CSVEKKELAGASEQFF. CDR3 coding DNA: TGCAGCGTTGAAAAGAAAGAACTAGCGGGAGCCAGTGAGCAGTTCTTC. The chain joins TRBV29-1 to TRBJ2-1, with 11 bases that match TRBD2. CDR3 size: 16 residues. Germline V gene lookup returns CDR1 SQVTM and CDR2 ANQGSEA. Trimming took 2 bases from V and 9 from J; bases not matched to a gene: 12.